This T cell receptor beta chain is from a study of T cell changes during pregnancy in multiple sclerosis. Clones were sequenced by immunoSEQ multiplex PCR, and TCRdb holds only the in-frame ones, with some missing. The sample lists roughly 59,000 clones, approximately 89% occurring once. This CDR3 comprises 15 residues. Trimming took 3 bases from V and 0 from J, leaving 11 bases between them. CDR1 SGHTA and CDR2 FQGNSA come from the germline V gene. The receptor comes from a female donor in good health, enrolled as a control in a pregnancy study. V gene TRBV7-2 combines with J gene TRBJ1-1; no clear D gene. Material: peripheral blood, obtained in the third trimester of pregnancy. The CDR3 loop is CASSFQVYMNTEAFF. CDR3 DNA sequence: TGTGCCAGCAGCTTCCAAGTTTACATGAACACTGAAGCTTTCTTT.